This entry is about one TCR beta chain. This sample is drawn from a study of blood T cell repertoires in COVID-19. Across the whole study: Nucleic acid was either cDNA or gDNA, and it came from T cells, B-cell-depleted T cells, or PBMCs.

Germline CDR1 is MGHDK and CDR2 is SYGVNS. The CDR3 is 15 amino acids. The germline V and J ends were trimmed by 0 bases and 3 bases, with 11 bases remaining between them. Authors' methods: Researchers report that nucleated cell counts were estimated from reference gene primer amplification. The assay was immunoSEQ multiplex PCR, and TCRdb's table has in-frame clones only and misses some. The V and J calls and the clone size are those of that table, but D and trimming were determined from the DNA. This table has about 500,000 clones, 70% to 90% appearing once. The sequence was obtained from a woman in her 50s with COVID-19, enrolled during active disease. The chain joins TRBV25-1 to TRBJ2-5; TRBD1 is a possible D gene (5 bases). Sequences were obtained from peripheral blood. The CDR3 loop reads CASSEYLGREETQYF. For the CDR3, the DNA is TGTGCCAGCAGTGAATATCTCGGCAGGGAAGAGACCCAGTACTTC.